This TCR beta chain was found in a study of blood T cell repertoires in COVID-19. Turning to the study itself: Acute and convalescent COVID-19 specimens originated in the United States, Italy and Spain. Sources were T cells, B-cell-depleted T cells, or PBMCs; the material itself was cDNA or gDNA.

Germline V gene data show CDR1 as SNHLY and CDR2 as FYNNEI. Trimming removed 3 bases at V and 4 bases at J, with 9 bases between. CDR3 length equals 13 residues. The assay was immunoSEQ multiplex PCR, and TCRdb's table has in-frame clones only and misses some. The top ten hold more than 15% of the sample, which has roughly 120,000 clones, 75% to 80% seen once. This sequence was found in an elderly woman with active or convalescent COVID-19. Material for sequencing was peripheral blood. The chain is built from TRBV2 and TRBJ1-2, with D unresolved. The DNA of the CDR3 is TGTGCCAGCAGTGAGGGCCAGTCCTATGGCTACACCTTC. Translated, it gives CASSEGQSYGYTF.